This TCR beta chain was sequenced during a study of cytomegalovirus exposure and HLA in healthy donors (dated by TCRdb to 2017 to 2019). Concerning the study at large: In an earlier analysis of under 600 of the donors, 250 to 300 Gb of sequence data and approximately 100 million unique TCR beta sequences from about 179 million T cells were reported. Around 330 gigabases of sequencing data and about 92 million unique TCR sequences made up an early release that covered some 640 HLA-typed donors. Of the approximately 400 genotyped donors, approximately 83% fell in the genetic ancestry cluster associated with self-reported Caucasian donors. The study aimed to test whether signatures of past pathogen exposure could be identified by cataloging public T cell receptors. The study used immunosequencing to profile the T cell repertoires of about 670 subjects and linked those repertoires to cytomegalovirus serostatus. Along with the approximately 700-subject first cohort, a separate validation cohort of over a hundred different subjects was used. To predict cytomegalovirus infection status, the study combined high-throughput TCR immunosequencing, statistical association of individual TCRs with disease status, and machine learning. A later analysis re-analyzed previously published TCR beta repertoires from about 730 donors and added high-resolution HLA genotyping to study TCR occurrence patterns. Rather than using new phenotypic data, the later analysis identified candidate immune exposures from TCR beta sequences and from how often those sequences occurred across donors. In an earlier analysis of around 540 of the donors, high-throughput TCR beta sequencing was used to judge whether each TCR beta V gene segment behaved as functional or pseudogenic. Donor age, sex, ethnicity and CMV serostatus were collected together with the repertoire data. Genome-wide SNP genotypes for about 60% of the roughly 670 donors were used in a later genetic analysis, which treated that subset as a discovery cohort. Every discovery cohort repertoire had been produced on one sequencing platform. HLA typing covered class I and class II loci at four-digit resolution. The number of typed donors differed by locus: about 629-640 for A, B, C, DRB1 and DQB1; approximately 530 for DQA1; fewer than 610 for DPA1; and about 450 for DPB1. Several DR-DQ haplotypes were treated as single units for association and clustering because of strong linkage in the cohort. Among 300 to 500 genotyped donors of the cohort, an average of roughly 230,000 unique TCR beta nucleotide sequences was sequenced per donor, of which 15% to 20% were non-productive.

Overall results and qualifications from the work: Linkage disequilibrium might explain the correlated functional status among segregating V segments, but an unknown experimental factor could not be excluded. A later analysis found that TCR association rates varied across HLA loci, with DRB1 alleles showing the most associated TCRs and HLA-C alleles the fewest. The authors suggested that the approach could potentially be generalized to other disease states and immunological phenotypes. Specific HLA alleles were associated with roughly 16,000 TCR beta sequences at a false discovery rate of 0.05 in a later analysis. Compared with equally common non-associated chains, HLA-associated TCR beta chains in a later analysis were more clonally expanded and had lower generation probabilities. Cytomegalovirus status was reported to be diagnosed by the classifier with high specificity and sensitivity in both the original and validation cohorts. In the study, 150 to 200 TCR beta chains were listed as associated with cytomegalovirus. When HLA alleles, especially DR and DQ, strongly co-occurred, attributing TCR associations to individual alleles was difficult. An association between a missense DCLRE1C variant and V-gene and J-gene trimming of TCR beta chains was found in a later genetic analysis and replicated in an independent cohort. Presence/absence analyses assumed roughly uniform sequencing depth across donors, an assumption that may not hold. Some IMGT-functional V segments, including TRBV6-2 and TRBV6-3, could not be told apart with the 87-base-pair reads, so those segments were excluded. Across donors, most TCR sequences were observed very rarely, whereas some public TCRs were present in many individuals. In a later genetic analysis, fewer N-insertions in productive TCRs were reported among donors in an Asian-associated ancestry cluster than the roughly 710-donor mean. Because counts were too low, fewer than 20 rarely observed V segments, including chromosome 9 orphons, were excluded from the earlier analysis of several hundred of the donors. A cluster of highly shared sequence variants was judged likely to represent a technical artifact of the sequencing pipeline. Broadly in line with IMGT annotations, most TCR beta V segments showed up in productive rearrangements about 87% or about 30% of the time in an earlier analysis of approximately 640 of the donors. In vitro tests confirmed that three of the cytomegalovirus-associated TCR beta chains recognize cytomegalovirus antigens. In a later analysis, several top co-occurrence clusters were reported to appear linked to parvovirus B19, influenza, CMV and Epstein-Barr virus. In this cohort, only TCR beta chains were sequenced, and detectable features were limited by the absence of alpha or paired-chain data. For the cohort, immune exposure information was limited to CMV serostatus. HLA typing was unavailable for some donors at each locus, so association tests used only the typed subset. A further reported finding was that TCR beta sequences accurately predicted the HLA-A and HLA-B alleles for most subjects in the first cohort. In a later analysis, most CMV-associated TCR beta chains were found to appear HLA-restricted, with HLA associations seemingly driven largely by CMV exposure.

Comment on this clone: Its binding antigen is unknown. Base-call qualities are not available, and no considerably larger clone is one nucleotide away.

In total, roughly 670 healthy bone marrow donors made up the cohort. Cohort members were all nominally healthy when sampled, although unrecorded immune exposures were likely present. The donor tested CMV seropositive, placing the donor among the 250 to 300 seropositive members of the cohort. A peripheral blood sample was provided by each donor, and peripheral blood mononuclear cells were used for TCR beta sequencing. Genomic DNA was extracted from the blood cell samples with the Qiagen DNeasy Blood Extraction Kit. At the junction V is shortened by 3 bases and J by 1 base, with 12 bases in between. In the germline V gene, CDR1 corresponds to LGHNA and CDR2 to YSLEER. The CDR3, from cysteine to phenylalanine, totals 15 residues. The retained sequence is limited to the CDR3, 45 bases, with the frame set at the first base. Library preparation was by the immunoSEQ multiplex PCR assay. For the multiplex PCR, a mixture combining 60 forward primers for TCR Vbeta segments and 13 reverse primers for TCR Jbeta segments was used. The CDR3 region of rearranged TCR beta genes was amplified from genomic DNA by a multiplex PCR assay. The amplified TCR beta libraries were sequenced on the Illumina HiSeq System as 87-base-pair reads. For the original study's pipeline: In a later analysis, tens of millions of unique TCR beta chains were counted across the roughly 700 repertoires, and approximately 9.9 million of these chains were shared by at least two donors. To remove PCR and sequencing errors, raw reads were error-corrected and collapsed into unique sequences using a nearest-neighbor algorithm that merged closely related sequences. CDR3 sequences were aligned to IMGT reference sequences to assign V, D and J gene segments. For a sequence to be retained, a match of at least six nucleotides to both a V gene segment and a J gene segment was required. A rearrangement was called productive if the CDR3 had no stop codons and remained in frame with V and J, and every other rearrangement was called non-productive. CDR3 was defined according to IMGT convention as the region running from the second conserved V-encoded cysteine to the conserved J-encoded phenylalanine. The earlier analysis of 500 to 600 of the donors excluded sequences that lacked an unambiguous match to a single V gene segment. In an earlier analysis of some 590 of the donors, a V segment was called functional when productive rearrangements were above 56.7%, and segregating when the standard deviation between donors exceeded 5%. A statistical classification framework was developed to diagnose cytomegalovirus status using the catalog of TCR beta chain sequences. A later analysis assigned V and J genes by comparing TCR nucleotide sequences with IMGT/GENE-DB human TR gene sequences. The TCRdist pipeline was used in a later analysis to assign CDR3 sequences and most-parsimonious VDJ recombination scenarios. In a later analysis, every TCR beta chain was defined by the combination of its CDR3 amino acid sequence and its V-gene family, and reads without a unique V-gene family were dropped. As a way to deal with suspected cross-contamination and a sequencing artifact, a later analysis dropped approximately 570 nucleotide sequences that were highly shared and had low generation probability. A later analysis calculated a clonal expansion index for each public chain from normalized within-repertoire ranks of inferred template counts. In a later analysis, generation probabilities were computed using a VDJ recombination model fitted to out-of-frame rearrangements, and the results were checked against IGoR. Hypergeometric tests were used in a later analysis to score TCR-TCR, TCR-HLA and TCR-CMV co-occurrence, with a repertoire-size bias correction applied to the TCR pairs. False discovery rates were estimated in a later analysis by permuting HLA or CMV assignments 20 times. In a later analysis, co-occurring TCRs were grouped with DBSCAN, and TCRdist sequence similarity was added when clustering was performed within HLA-allele-positive subsets. For co-occurrence clustering, repertoires with fewer than 30,000 or more than 120,000 public chains were excluded, along with roughly 5 repertoires with anomalous nucleotide sharing. TCRdb took this table from immuneACCESS and kept in-frame rearrangements with V and J called. Such tables lack part of the clones; where checked against another copy, unresolved V genes explain under half of the gap, and the rest is unexplained. V, J and clone size derive from that table, while D and trimming were established from the DNA sequence. The sample data list about 150,000 clones, and roughly 80% of these were observed just once. Roughly 7.7% of the sample is taken by the ten largest.

The chain couples TRBV4-3 to TRBJ1-1; perhaps TRBD1 is the D gene, with 6 bases matching. The clonotype originates from a man aged 25 to 40 in good health and CMV-seropositive. Sequencing was done on a sample of PBMCs. The CDR3 reads as follows: CASSHADRRNTEAFF. The sequenced DNA is TGCGCCAGCAGCCACGCCGACAGGAGGAACACTGAAGCTTTCTTT.